The clone carrying this T cell receptor (beta chain) was seen once. CDR1 and CDR2 from the germline V gene are MDHEN and SYDVKM. The length of the CDR3 is 19 residues. V lost 4 bases and J lost 0, with 19 bases in between. The study ran its PCR with 60 Vbeta and 13 Jbeta primers. Sequenced by immunoSEQ multiplex PCR; TCRdb stores in-frame clones only, minus some. The data hold 110,000 to 150,000 clones, with about 70% observed a single time. The sample belongs to a study of cytomegalovirus exposure and HLA in healthy donors. Material: PBMCs. This chain connects TRBV28 to TRBJ2-6, with a possible D match to TRBD1 (6 bases). The TCR comes from a woman in her forties in good health and CMV-seronegative. DNA of the CDR3: TGTGCCAGCAGTTCGACATACAGGGACGGACTCTCTGGGGCCAACGTCCTGACTTTC. Translating it yields CASSSTYRDGLSGANVLTF.